A single sample is the source of the 13 T cell receptor beta chains below, sequenced in a study of blood T cell repertoires in COVID-19 (dated by TCRdb to about 2020). The library relied on the immunoSEQ multiplex PCR assay. TCRdb mirrors the immuneACCESS table, restricted to in-frame sequences. Some clones are absent from its copies; in checked studies, under half trace to an unresolved V gene, and the reason for the others is unknown. In this sample the table shows about 64,000 clones, approximately 80% of which occur a single time. Over 9.5% of the sample rests with the top ten. The sequenced sample was peripheral blood. These receptors were taken from an elderly man with acute or convalescent COVID-19.

The chain is built from TRBV2 and TRBJ1-4; unclear D gene. Germline V gene sequence: CDR1 SNHLY, CDR2 FYNNEI. The germline V and J ends were trimmed by 11 bases and 11 bases, with 12 bases remaining between them. The CDR3 has 10 amino acids. Here the CDR3 DNA reads TGTGCCGGAGGGTCTGAGAAACTGTTTTTT. Translated: CAGGSEKLFF.

V is TRBV5-6 and J is TRBJ2-1; 11 positions agree with TRBD2. The J segment lost 0 bases and the V segment lost 1 base, leaving 6 bases of the junction unmatched. Germline V gives CDR1 SGHDT, CDR2 YYEEEE. CDR3 length: 18 amino acids. The CDR3 DNA is TGTGCCAGCAGCTTGCTTAGCGGGGGGGCCCCCTCCTACAATGAGCAGTTCTTC. Its protein product is CASSLLSGGAPSYNEQFF.

This chain joins TRBV11-3 and TRBJ1-1; no clear D gene. V lost 5 bases and J lost 0, with 19 bases in between. Germline assignment: CDR1 SGHNT and CDR2 YENEEA. The CDR3 loop spans 17 amino acids. The chain's CDR3 is CASSPPIAETMNTEAFF. CDR3 sequence (DNA): TGTGCCAGCAGCCCCCCGATCGCAGAAACTATGAACACTGAAGCTTTCTTT. Full variable domain (outside the CDR3, taken from reference TRBV11-3 and TRBJ1-1): EAGVVQSPRYKIIEKKQPVAFWCNPISGHNTLYWYLQNLGQGPELLIRYENEEAVDDSQLPKDRFSAERLKGVDSTLKIQPAELGDSAVYLCASSPPIAETMNTEAFFGQGTRLTVV.

The V call is TRBV2, the J call TRBJ2-1; 8 bases are shared with TRBD2. CDR3 size: 15 residues. Trimming at V came to 5 bases and at J to 9 bases, leaving 12 bases not matched to a gene. The germline V gene has CDR1 SNHLY and CDR2 FYNNEI. CDR3 in amino acids: CASSPSGRGVSEQFF. CDR3 coding DNA: TGTGCCAGCAGTCCGTCCGGGCGGGGGGTGAGTGAGCAGTTCTTC.

This chain connects TRBV28 to TRBJ1-4; 7 nucleotides match TRBD1. The CDR3 is 16 amino acids. Germline V CDR1 and CDR2: MDHEN, SYDVKM. J was trimmed by 8 bases and V by 6 bases; bases with no gene match: 15. This CDR3 reads CASSSPSGQFKEKLFF. For the CDR3, the DNA is TGTGCCAGCAGCTCCCCATCGGGACAGTTTAAAGAAAAACTGTTTTTT.

In DNA form, the CDR3 reads TGTGCCAGCACCGCAGGGGGTCTGCACACTGAAGCTTTCTTT. Its protein is CASTAGGLHTEAFF. V usage is TRBV11-2 and J usage is TRBJ1-1, with TRBD1 matching 7 bases. Germline V CDR1 and CDR2: SGHAT, FQNNGV. V lost 7 bases to trimming and J lost 3 bases; unmatched junction nucleotides: 8. This CDR3 has 14 amino acids.

This chain connects TRBV5-1 to TRBJ2-7; TRBD1 matches at 9 bases. Germline assignment: CDR1 SGHRS and CDR2 YFSETQ. V shed 6 bases and J 6 bases; nucleotides not matched to a gene: 7. This CDR3 is built from 13 residues. The DNA for the CDR3 is TGCGCCAGCAAAAAACAGGGGGCCACCGAGCAGTACTTC. Residues: CASKKQGATEQYF.

This rearrangement joins TRBV5-1 to TRBJ2-6, with D uncertain. The CDR3 extends over 14 amino acids. The germline gives CDR1 SGHRS, CDR2 YFSETQ. V was pared by 2 bases and J by 1 base, with 4 bases between. The CDR3 spells CASSFQSGANVLTF. The CDR3 DNA is TGCGCCAGCAGCTTCCAATCTGGGGCCAACGTCCTGACTTTC. Full variable domain (rest looked up from reference TRBV5-1 and TRBJ2-6): KAGVTQTPRYLIKTRGQQVTLSCSPISGHRSVSWYQQTPGQGLQFLFEYFSETQRNKGNFPGRFSGRQFSNSRSEMNVSTLELGDSALYLCASSFQSGANVLTFGAGSRLTVL.

This clone was found a few times. V usage is TRBV7-9 and J usage is TRBJ2-2, with 7 bases fitting TRBD1. Germline V gives CDR1 SEHNR, CDR2 FQNEAQ (reference sequence). The V gene end was trimmed by 5 bases and the J gene end by 0 bases; junction bases not matched to a gene: 6. The CDR3 extends over 16 amino acids. This chain's CDR3 is CASSKGDRPNTGELFF. Here the CDR3 DNA reads TGTGCCAGCAGCAAGGGGGACAGACCGAACACCGGGGAGCTGTTTTTT.

J is TRBJ2-1 and V is TRBV2, with 9 bases that match TRBD2. The CDR3 has 13 residues. V was clipped by 5 bases and J by 7 bases; unmatched bases: 3. Per the germline V gene, CDR1 is SNHLY and CDR2 is FYNNEI. This CDR3 reads CASSWTSENEQFF. CDR3 nucleotide sequence: TGTGCCAGCAGTTGGACTAGCGAGAATGAGCAGTTCTTC.

The V gene is TRBV2, the J gene TRBJ1-1; D remains ambiguous. The CDR3 covers 13 residues. Germline V lookup: CDR1 SNHLY, CDR2 FYNNEI. V was cut by 4 bases and J by 2 bases, with 8 bases left in between. CDR3 sequence reads: CASSGERNTEAFF. The DNA for the CDR3 is TGTGCCAGCAGTGGGGAGAGAAACACTGAAGCTTTCTTT.

The V gene is TRBV21-1, the J gene TRBJ1-6; the table gives TRBD1 as D, unverified against the DNA. TRBV21-1 is labeled a pseudogene. CDR3 size: 16 residues. CDR3 region: CASSKARQGLNSPLHF. The CDR3 DNA follows: TGTGCCAGCAGCAAAGCCCGGCAGGGCCTTAATTCACCCCTCCACTTT.

The V call is TRBV5-1, the J call TRBJ2-3; perhaps TRBD2 as D (7 bases). V shed 2 bases and J shed 2 bases, with 15 bases lying between them. The CDR3 contains 16 residues. Germline CDR1 reads SGHRS; CDR2 reads YFSETQ. The CDR3 loop is CASSLIGGLNTDTQYF. CDR3 DNA: TGCGCCAGCAGCTTAATCGGGGGGCTCAACACAGATACGCAGTATTTT.